Detailed here is one T cell receptor beta chain. The antigen remains undetermined. The entry originates in a study of shared clonotypes between healthy human individuals. In the study overall: The donors, two women and a few men, were aged 18 to 49.

Only CD45RO-negative cells positively selected for CCR7 counted as naive CD8 cells, so terminally differentiated effector memory CD45RA+ cells were excluded. V was cut by 5 bases and J by 5 bases, with 22 bases left in between. CDR3 length: 17 amino acids. Germline CDR1 and CDR2: SGHNT and YENEEA. Findings and caveats of the study: Non-shared clonotypes displayed generation probabilities falling below those of clonotypes present in all four donors.

Produced via immunoSEQ multiplex PCR; TCRdb's table is partial and in-frame only. The table lists about 700,000 clones, roughly 94% of them singletons. The receptor was derived from a man aged 30 to 45 in good health. V and J are TRBV11-3 and TRBJ2-1; D assignment may be TRBD1 or TRBD2 (5 bases each). The material sequenced was naive CD8+ T cells sorted from blood. The CDR3 DNA follows: TGTGCCAGCAGCGCATCCCACGGGACCGGGCAAGACAATGAGCAGTTCTTC. It translates to CASSASHGTGQDNEQFF.